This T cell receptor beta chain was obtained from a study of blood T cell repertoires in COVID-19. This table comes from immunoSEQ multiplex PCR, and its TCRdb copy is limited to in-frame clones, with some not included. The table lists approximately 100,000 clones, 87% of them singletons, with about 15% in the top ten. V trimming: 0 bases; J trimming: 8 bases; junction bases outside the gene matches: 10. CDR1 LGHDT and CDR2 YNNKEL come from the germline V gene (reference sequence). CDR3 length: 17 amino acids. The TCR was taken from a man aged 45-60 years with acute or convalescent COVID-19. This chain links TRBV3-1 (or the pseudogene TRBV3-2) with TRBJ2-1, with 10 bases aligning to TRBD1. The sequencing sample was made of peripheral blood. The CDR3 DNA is TGTGCCAGCAGCCAAGATATAGGGGACAGGGGCCACGATGAGCAGTTCTTC. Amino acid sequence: CASSQDIGDRGHDEQFF.